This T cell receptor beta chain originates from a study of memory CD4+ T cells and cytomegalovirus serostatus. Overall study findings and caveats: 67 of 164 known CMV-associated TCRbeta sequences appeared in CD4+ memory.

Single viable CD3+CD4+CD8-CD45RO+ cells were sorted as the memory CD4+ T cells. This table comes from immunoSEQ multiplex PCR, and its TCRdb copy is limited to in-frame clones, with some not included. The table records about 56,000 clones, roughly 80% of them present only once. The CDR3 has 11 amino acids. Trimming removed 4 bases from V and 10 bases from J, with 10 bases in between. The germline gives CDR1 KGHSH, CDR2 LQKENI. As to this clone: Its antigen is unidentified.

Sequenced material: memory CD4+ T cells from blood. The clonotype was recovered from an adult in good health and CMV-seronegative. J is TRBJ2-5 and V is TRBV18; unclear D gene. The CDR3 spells CASSLSLDQYF. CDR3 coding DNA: TGTGCCAGCTCACTAAGTCTGGACCAGTACTTC.